One T cell receptor beta chain is described in this entry. This specimen belongs to a study of cytomegalovirus exposure and HLA in healthy donors. This CDR3 contains 14 residues. Germline lookup yields CDR1 SGHTA and CDR2 FQGNSA. Trimming took 7 bases from V and 5 from J; bases not matched to a gene: 8. PCR used 60 Vbeta primers and 13 Jbeta primers. TCRdb's copy holds only in-frame clones and misses some; the assay was immunoSEQ multiplex PCR. The sample carries more than 85,000 clones, roughly 79% recorded once. The V and J genes are TRBV7-2 and TRBJ2-1; 7 bases are a match to TRBD2. Sequenced material: PBMCs. The receptor was derived from a man aged 35-49 years in good health and CMV-seronegative. The CDR3 DNA reads as TGTGCCAGCAACCTAGTGGGGGGGGACAATGAGCAGTTCTTC. This gives the protein CASNLVGGDNEQFF. The full variable domain, its missing parts supplied by reference TRBV7-2 and TRBJ2-1, is GAGVSQSPSNKVTEKGKDVELRCDPISGHTALYWYRQSLGQGLEFLIYFQGNSAPDKSGLPSDRFSAERTGGSVSTLTIQRTQQEDSAVYLCASNLVGGDNEQFFGPGTRLTVL.